This TCR beta chain was found in a study of molecular identifiers for immune sequencing clone quantification. TCRdb itself ran the PCR reads through MiXCR, one entry per CDR3 protein. The profile shows 85,000 to 120,000 distinct CDR3 sequences, about a third of them singletons. The CDR3 length is 14 residues. Trimming removed 0 bases at V and 3 bases at J, with 9 bases between. Germline CDR1 is LGHNA and CDR2 is YNFKEQ. The authors gated naive CD8 T cells as CD8+CD4-CCR7+CD45RA+ for sorting. The sequence came from a human donor in good health. Some libraries in this study had Jurkat cell RNA spiked in. Sequenced input: naive CD8+ T cells from blood, with Jurkat cell RNA spiked in. The subset: FACS-sorted CD8+CD4-CCR7+CD45RA+ naive T cells. The chain links TRBV4-2 to TRBJ2-7, with D possibly matching TRBD2 (6 bases). CDR3 loop: CASSQDTSSYEQYF. For the CDR3, the DNA is TGTGCCAGCAGCCAAGACACTAGCAGCTACGAGCAGTACTTC.